This T cell receptor (beta chain) originates from a study of naive and memory T cell subsets. Two oligonucleotides, mixed equimolar, formed the beta constant-region primer covering TRBC1 and TRBC2. Ligated cDNA was amplified by four rounds of PCR with nested alpha and beta constant-region primers and SP2. TCRdb independently ran MiXCR on the UMI-ligation and nested PCR reads; one entry per CDR3 protein. Found here are about 4,600 distinct CDR3 sequences, roughly 7.8% of them singletons; the top ten hold approximately 80%. This clonotype was detected a few times. The clonotype was recovered from a human donor in good health. The source material was CD4+ TEMRA cells from blood. The sample's subset: effector memory re-expressing CD45RA, CD45RA+ CD27-.

CDR3 sequence: CASSVGSQTQYF. CDR3 DNA sequence: TGTGCCAGCAGCGTGGGGTCTCAGACGCAGTATTTT. This chain joins TRBV5-4 and TRBJ2-3, with D unclear. V was clipped by 4 bases and J by 9 bases, with 12 bases between them. CDR3 length: 12 residues. Germline V lookup: CDR1 SGHNT, CDR2 YYREEE (reference sequence).